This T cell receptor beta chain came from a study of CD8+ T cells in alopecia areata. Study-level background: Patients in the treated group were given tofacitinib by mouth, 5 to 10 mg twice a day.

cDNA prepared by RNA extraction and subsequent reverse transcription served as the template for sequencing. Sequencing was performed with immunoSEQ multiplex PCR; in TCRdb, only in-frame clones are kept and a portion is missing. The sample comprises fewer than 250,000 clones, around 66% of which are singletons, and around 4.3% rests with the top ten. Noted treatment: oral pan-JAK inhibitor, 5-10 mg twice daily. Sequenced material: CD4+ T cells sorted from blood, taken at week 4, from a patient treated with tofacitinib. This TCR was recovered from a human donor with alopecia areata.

The CDR3 spells CSVEGGSGANVLTF. The CDR3 bases are TGCAGCGTTGAAGGCGGCTCTGGGGCCAACGTCCTGACTTTC. This sequence joins TRBV29-1 and TRBJ2-6, with D unclear. Germline CDR1 reads SQVTM; CDR2 reads ANQGSEA. Trimming took 1 base from V and 0 from J, leaving 4 bases between them. The CDR3 loop spans 14 amino acids.